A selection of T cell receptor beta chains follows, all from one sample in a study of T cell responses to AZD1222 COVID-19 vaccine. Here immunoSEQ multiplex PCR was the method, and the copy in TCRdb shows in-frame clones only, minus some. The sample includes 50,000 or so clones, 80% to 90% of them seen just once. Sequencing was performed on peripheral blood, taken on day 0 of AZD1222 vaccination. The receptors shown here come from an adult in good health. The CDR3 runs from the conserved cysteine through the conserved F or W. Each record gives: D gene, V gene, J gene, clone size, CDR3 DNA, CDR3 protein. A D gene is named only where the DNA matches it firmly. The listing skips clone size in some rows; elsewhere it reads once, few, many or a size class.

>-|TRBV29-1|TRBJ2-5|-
TGCAGCATCCGGGACGGTAAAGAGACCCAGTACTTC
CSIRDGKETQYF
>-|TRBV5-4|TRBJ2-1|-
TGTGCCAGCAGCTTGCCGGACCAGGCAAGAAAGTTCTTC
CASSLPDQARKFF
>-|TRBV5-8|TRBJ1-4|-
TGTGCCAGCAGCTTGGCCGACGGCAGCTTGAATGAAAAACTGTTTTTT
CASSLADGSLNEKLFF
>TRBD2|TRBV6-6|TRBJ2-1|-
TGTGCCAGCAGTTGGACTAGCGGAGGGGGCAATGAGCAGTTCTTC
CASSWTSGGGNEQFF
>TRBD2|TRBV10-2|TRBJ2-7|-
TGCGCCAGCAGTGAGTTGAGCGGGAGGCTCTACGAGCAGTACTTC
CASSELSGRLYEQYF
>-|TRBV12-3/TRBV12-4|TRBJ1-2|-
TGTGCCAGCAGTTTTCCCCGGTATGGCTACACCTTC
CASSFPRYGYTF
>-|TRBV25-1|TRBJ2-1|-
TGTGCCAGCAGTGAATCATCCCTTTTCGACAATGAGCAGTTCTTC
CASSESSLFDNEQFF
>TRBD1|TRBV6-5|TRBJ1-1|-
TGTGCCAGCAGTCCTGGCAGGGGGCGGACTGAAGCTTTCTTT
CASSPGRGRTEAFF
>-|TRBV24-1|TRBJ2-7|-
TGTGCCACCAGTGATCAGGCCGCGCCGACCTACGAGCAGTACTTC
CATSDQAAPTYEQYF
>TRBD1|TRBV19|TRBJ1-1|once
TGTGCCAGTAGGACCCTCCGGGACAGGGACACTGAAGCTTTCTTT
CASRTLRDRDTEAFF
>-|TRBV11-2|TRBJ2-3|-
TGTGCCAGCACTTGGGGGGCATCAACAGATACGCAGTATTTT
CASTWGASTDTQYF
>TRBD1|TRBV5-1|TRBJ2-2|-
TGCGCCAGCAGCTCCCCCTGGGGACAGGGGACCGGGGAGCTGTTTTTT
CASSSPWGQGTGELFF
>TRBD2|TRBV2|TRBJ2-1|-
TGTGCCAGCAGCAGAATACTAGCGGGAGGTTCCAATGAGCAGTTCTTC
CASSRILAGGSNEQFF
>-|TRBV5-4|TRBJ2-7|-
TGTGCCAGCAGCCCCGGAACAGGCCTCTCCTACGAGCAGTACTTC
CASSPGTGLSYEQYF
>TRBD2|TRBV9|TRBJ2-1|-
TGTGCCAGCAGCGTTGGACTAGTGGGGGGCAATGAGCAGTTCTTC
CASSVGLVGGNEQFF
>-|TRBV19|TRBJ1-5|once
TGTGCCAGTAGTAGAGGTTTGGCAGGGGTTGATCAGCCCCAGCATTTT
CASSRGLAGVDQPQHF
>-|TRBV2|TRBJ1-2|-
TGTGCCAGCCCAGGTGGGGAAAGGGCAGCTAACTATGGCTACACCTTC
CASPGGERAANYGYTF
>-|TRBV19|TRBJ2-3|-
TGTGCCAGTAGTATTCGACTAGTCGGGGCAGATACGCAGTATTTT
CASSIRLVGADTQYF
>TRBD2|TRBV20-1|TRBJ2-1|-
TGCAGTGCTAGTAGGCGGGAGGGCCTCAATGAGCAGTTCTTC
CSASRREGLNEQFF
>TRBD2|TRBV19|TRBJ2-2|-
TGTGCCAGTAGGGATAAATTACTAGCGGGAGACACCGGGGAGCTGTTTTTT
CASRDKLLAGDTGELFF
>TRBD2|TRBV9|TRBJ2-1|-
TGTGCCAGCAGCGTAGGGGGGACTAGTGGATCCTCCTACAATGAGCAGTTCTTC
CASSVGGTSGSSYNEQFF
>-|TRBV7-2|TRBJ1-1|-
TGTGCCAGCAGCTTAGGGGGGACCACTGAAGCTTTCTTT
CASSLGGTTEAFF
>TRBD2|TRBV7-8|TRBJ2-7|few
TGTGCCAGCAGCTCCTATTCTAGCGGGAGTAACGAGCAGTACTTC
CASSSYSSGSNEQYF
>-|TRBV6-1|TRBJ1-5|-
TGTGCCAGCAGTGATTCGGGCCTTCTAACCCAGCATTTT
CASSDSGLLTQHF
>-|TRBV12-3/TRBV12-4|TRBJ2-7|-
TGTGCCAGCAGCATGACCGGGGCCGGGGAGCAGTACTTC
CASSMTGAGEQYF
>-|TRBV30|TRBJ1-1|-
TGTGCCTGGAGCCCTTGGGGTATCACTGAAGCTTTCTTT
CAWSPWGITEAFF
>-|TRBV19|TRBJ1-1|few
TGTGCCAGTAGTATCAGCAAGAACACTGAAGCTTTCTTT
CASSISKNTEAFF
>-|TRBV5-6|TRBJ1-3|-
TGTGCCAGCAGCTCGACAGTGCAAGGAAACACCATATATTTT
CASSSTVQGNTIYF
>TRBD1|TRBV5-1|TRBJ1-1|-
TGCGCCAGCAGCTCTCGAACAGGGGTTCGAGGTAGCACTGAAGCTTTCTTT
CASSSRTGVRGSTEAFF
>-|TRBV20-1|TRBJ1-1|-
TGCAGTGCTAGACTGGGGACTGAAGCTTTCTTT
CSARLGTEAFF